This T cell receptor (beta chain) was recorded in a study of response to subunit inactivated influenza vaccine. Germline V gene lookup returns CDR1 SNHLY and CDR2 FYNNEI. The ends lost 6 bases at V and 2 bases at J; junction bases unmatched: 6. This CDR3 comprises 15 residues. TCRdb used MiXCR to reprocess the RT-PCR reads, holding one entry per CDR3 protein. The data contain about 480,000 distinct CDR3 sequences, 10% to 15% of them singletons. In the case of this clonotype: As yet, its antigen is unknown.

The study's findings and limits: Every seasonal influenza vaccination brings in few new T cells, the authors suggested.

The chain employs TRBV2 and TRBJ2-1; 8 nucleotides align to TRBD2. This receptor was identified in a man between 45 and 60 years old who received an inactivated influenza vaccine. Sequencing used PBMCs from blood, obtained 40 to 50 days after vaccination. For the CDR3, the DNA is TGTGCCAGCAGACCGGGACTAGGGGCCTACAATGAGCAGTTCTTC. Its protein is CASRPGLGAYNEQFF.